A single sample gave rise to the 24 T cell receptor beta chains below, sequenced in a study of blood T cells in healthy people across ages. A second PCR of about 7 to 11 cycles used a sample-barcoded 5' primer and a J-beta primer mix. In TCRdb, the 5' RACE reads were re-called with MiXCR into one record per CDR3 protein. The profile shows about 670,000 distinct CDR3 sequences, 40% to 45% of them singletons. The sequencing sample was made of blood. Receptors were obtained from a man older than 75 in good health.

This clonotype turned up a few times. The chain links TRBV7-2 to TRBJ2-7; a weak D match, TRBD2 (6 bases). V lost 1 base to trimming and J lost 2 bases, with 15 bases between them. Looked up from germline, CDR1 is SGHTA and CDR2 is FQGNSA. This CDR3 comprises 16 residues. The CDR3 bases are TGTGCCAGCAGCTTAGGGCCCGGCGGGGAGACCTACGAGCAGTACTTC. Protein sequence: CASSLGPGGETYEQYF.

There are a few counts of this clonotype. This sequence joins TRBV29-1 and TRBJ2-1, with 8 bases matching TRBD2. The J call is in doubt because the DNA end fits TRBJ2-7 better. This CDR3 has 15 amino acids. Looked up from germline, CDR1 is SQVTM and CDR2 is ANQGSEA. CDR3 in DNA: TGCAGCTTCCTGATTAGCGGGGCCTCCTACAATGAGCAGTACTTC. Translation: CSFLISGASYNEQYF.

Note on this clonotype: A read error may be the cause here, since a much bigger clone is one base away. The chain is built from TRBV11-1 and TRBJ2-1; D is ambiguous. This CDR3 spans 16 amino acids. V shed 5 bases and J shed 1 base, with 15 bases lying between them. Per germline, CDR1 SGHAT and CDR2 FQDESV (reference sequence). As DNA, the CDR3 is TGTGCCAGCAGCGTGTTGGGATCCAGGTCCTACAATGAGCAGTTCTTC. Its translation is CASSVLGSRSYNEQFF.

This clonotype was counted between two and nine times. The chain carries TRBV5-1 and TRBJ2-1; TRBD1 aligns across 11 bases. This CDR3 is 18 amino acids long. Trimming took 0 bases from V and 4 from J; bases not matched to a gene: 9. Germline CDR1 and CDR2: SGHRS and YFSETQ. The CDR3 loop reads CASSLGTGGPAGYNEQFF. In nucleotides, the CDR3 is TGCGCCAGCAGCTTGGGGACAGGGGGCCCAGCGGGATACAATGAGCAGTTCTTC.

This clonotype turned up a few times. This CDR3 reads CASSPPGPYGYTF. Here the CDR3 DNA reads TGTGCCAGCTCACCACCGGGACCCTATGGCTACACCTTC. The chain couples TRBV18 to TRBJ1-2, with a possible D match to TRBD1 (5 bases). Trimming removed 0 bases from V and 4 bases from J, with 6 bases in between. The CDR3 spans 13 residues. Germline V gene sequence: CDR1 KGHSH, CDR2 LQKENI.

The genes are TRBV12-3 or TRBV12-4 and TRBJ1-6; possibly TRBD1 for D (5 bases). V lost 1 base to trimming and J lost 8 bases, with 12 bases between them. This CDR3 comprises 15 residues. CDR3 nucleotide sequence: TGTGCCAGCAGTTTAGGGGGGGGGTCACATTCACCCCTCCACTTT. This translates into CASSLGGGSHSPLHF.

This clonotype was counted between two and nine times. This chain connects TRBV29-1 to TRBJ1-1; a possible D gene is TRBD1 (5 bases). CDR1 SQVTM and CDR2 ANQGSEA come from the germline V gene. Trimming shortened V by 7 bases and J by 0 bases, and 15 bases separated the two germline ends. This CDR3 contains 14 residues. CDR3 DNA: TGCAGCGCCCTAAGACAGAGCTTGAACACTGAAGCTTTCTTT. Translation: CSALRQSLNTEAFF.

Many counts were recorded for this clonotype. The chain uses TRBV6-2 or TRBV6-3 and TRBJ2-7; 8 positions agree with TRBD2. CDR3 length: 14 residues. Germline lookup yields CDR1 MNHEY and CDR2 SVGEGT. Trimming removed 5 bases from V and 0 bases from J; junction bases left unmatched: 3. In DNA form, the CDR3 reads TGTGCCAGCAGTGAGCGGGGGAGCTCCTACGAGCAGTACTTC. This gives the protein CASSERGSSYEQYF.

The rearrangement uses TRBV6-2 or TRBV6-3 and TRBJ2-3; tentative D call: TRBD2 (6 bases). V lost 0 bases and J lost 3, with 16 bases in between. The CDR3 length is 17 residues. CDR1 and CDR2 (germline): MNHEY, SVGEGT. This CDR3 is CASSYSRGAGSTDTQYF. The CDR3 region has the DNA TGTGCCAGCAGTTACTCGAGAGGGGCCGGGAGTACAGATACGCAGTATTTT.

In this sample, this clonotype turned up once. Being one base from a much bigger clone, this may be a read error. For the CDR3, the DNA is TGTGCCAGCAGCGAACAGGTCCAAGAGACCCAGTTCTTC. This codes for CASSEQVQETQFF. The chain uses TRBV7-2 and TRBJ2-1; maybe TRBD1 (5 bases). CDR3 length: 13 amino acids. Germline V gene data show CDR1 as SGHTA and CDR2 as FQGNSA. Trimming took 5 bases from V and 13 from J, leaving 18 bases between them.

Notes on this clonotype: A read error may be the cause here, since a much bigger clone is one base away. The chain carries TRBV7-9 and TRBJ2-5; tentatively, D is TRBD2 (6 bases). The CDR3 has 14 amino acids. Germline V gene data show CDR1 as SEHNR and CDR2 as FQNEAQ (reference sequence). The V and J ends lost 5 bases and 11 bases respectively, with 21 bases between them. The CDR3 reads CASSTPGLRPEQYF. The CDR3 DNA reads TGTGCCAGCAGCACTCCGGGACTCCGCCCTGAGCAGTACTTC.

The chain employs TRBV7-8 and TRBJ2-5; D is undetermined. The CDR3 has 15 residues. Germline loops: CDR1 SGHVS, CDR2 FQNEAQ. The ends were cut back, 5 bases at V and 4 bases at J, with 17 bases in the middle. CDR3 sequence: CASSPTGAGTETQYF. The CDR3 nucleotides are TGTGCCAGCAGCCCCACCGGTGCAGGCACAGAGACCCAGTACTTC.

This clonotype was found many times. The chain links TRBV7-2 to TRBJ2-3, with no clear D. Trimming cost V 1 base and J 1 base, with 6 bases left between them. The CDR3 covers 14 residues. In germline, CDR1 is SGHTA, CDR2 FQGNSA. CDR3 sequence: CASSLGMGTDTQYF. The DNA of the CDR3 is TGTGCCAGCAGCTTAGGTATGGGCACAGATACGCAGTATTTT.

The chain uses TRBV11-3 and TRBJ2-1, with 8 positions matching TRBD1. The V segment lost 5 bases and the J segment 9 bases; nucleotides outside the gene matches: 18. CDR1 is SGHNT and CDR2 is YENEEA in the germline V gene. This CDR3 region has 17 residues. The CDR3 loop reads CASSKKATGTGGGEQFF. For the CDR3, the DNA is TGTGCCAGCAGCAAAAAAGCTACGGGGACAGGAGGGGGTGAGCAGTTCTTC.

The sample holds a few counts of this clonotype. This chain links TRBV9 with TRBJ2-5; TRBD2 agrees at 10 bases. This CDR3 contains 16 residues. The junction had 6 bases not matched to a gene; V was cut back by 2 bases and J by 2 bases. The germline V gene encodes CDR1 SGDLS and CDR2 YYNGEE. The CDR3 coding sequence is TGTGCCAGCAGCGTCCGAGCGGGAGGGATACAAGAGACCCAGTACTTC. Protein product: CASSVRAGGIQETQYF.

As to this clonotype: A read error may account for a junction end that differs from germline. The chain combines TRBV11-2 with TRBJ2-7; 8 positions match TRBD2. This CDR3 is 16 amino acids long. Germline CDR1 is SGHAT and CDR2 is FQNNGV. CDR3 region: CDSSLGLGREAYEQYF. The CDR3 bases are TGTGACAGCAGCTTAGGGCTTGGGCGGGAGGCCTACGAGCAGTACTTC.

CDR3 nucleotides: TGTGCCAGCAGCTTAGCGCCTACAGGGGGAGAGACCCAGTACTTC. Encoded protein: CASSLAPTGGETQYF. The chain combines TRBV11-2 with TRBJ2-5; 8 positions match TRBD1. J was trimmed by 4 bases and V by 1 base; bases with no gene match: 5. The CDR3 runs 15 residues. CDR1 and CDR2 from the germline V gene are SGHAT and FQNNGV.

This chain links TRBV7-2 with TRBJ2-7; no definite D call. The CDR3 has 12 amino acids. Germline loops: CDR1 SGHTA, CDR2 FQGNSA. V was cut by 2 bases and J by 6 bases, with 8 bases left in between. CDR3 amino acids: CASSLTVSEQYF. For the CDR3, the DNA is TGTGCCAGCAGCTTAACAGTCTCCGAGCAGTACTTC.

The rearrangement links TRBV11-2 to TRBJ2-1; either TRBD1 or TRBD2 may fit D (6 bases each). The CDR3 runs to 12 residues. Per germline, CDR1 SGHAT and CDR2 FQNNGV. With 6 bases removed from V and 7 bases from J, the gap between germline ends came to 10 bases. The CDR3 here is CASRVGGNEQFF. The CDR3 nucleotides are TGTGCCAGCAGAGTAGGGGGGAATGAGCAGTTCTTC.

In DNA, the CDR3 is TGTGCCAGCAGTTCGAGCCCTCGGTTAGCGGGAGTGTATGAGCAGTACTTC. Translation: CASSSSPRLAGVYEQYF. V is TRBV6-2 or TRBV6-3 and J is TRBJ2-1, with 9 bases fitting TRBD2. The J call may be in error: the DNA end matches TRBJ2-7 better. Germline V gene sequence: CDR1 MNHEY, CDR2 SVGEGT. The CDR3 consists of 17 residues.

Comments on this clonotype: A read error may be the cause here, since a much bigger clone is one base away. The chain employs TRBV11-2 and TRBJ2-5, with 7 bases fitting TRBD2. The DNA end lines up better with TRBJ2-4; the J call may be wrong. The CDR3 consists of 13 residues. Germline-derived CDR1 and CDR2 are SGHAT and FQNNGV. As DNA, the CDR3 is TGTGCCAGCAGCCCTAGCGGCGAAAACATTCAGTACTTC. Its translation is CASSPSGENIQYF.

Comments on this clonotype: Relative to the germline gene, one junction end is altered; a read error may explain this. V gene TRBV12-3 or TRBV12-4 combines with J gene TRBJ1-1; D unclear. This CDR3 has 14 amino acids. The CDR3 protein is CASSPRTGNTETFF. DNA for the CDR3: TGTGCCAGCAGTCCCCGGACTGGGAACACTGAAACTTTCTTT.

The rearrangement uses TRBV7-9 and TRBJ1-1; D is perhaps TRBD1 (6 bases). The CDR3 runs 17 residues. The V and J ends lost 1 base and 2 bases respectively, with 17 bases between them. Germline-derived CDR1 and CDR2 are SEHNR and FQNEAQ (reference sequence). CDR3 amino acids: CASSLVFAQGKNTEAFF. In DNA form, the CDR3 reads TGTGCCAGCAGCTTAGTGTTCGCACAGGGTAAAAACACTGAAGCTTTCTTT.

The chain is built from TRBV2 and TRBJ2-2, with D possibly matching TRBD1 (5 bases). CDR3 length equals 16 residues. Trimming took off 3 bases at V and 6 bases at J, with 17 bases between the two ends. Germline values: CDR1 SNHLY, CDR2 FYNNEI. This CDR3 is CASSDYGREKSGELFF. Written as DNA, the CDR3 is TGTGCCAGCAGTGATTACGGCAGGGAAAAGTCCGGGGAGCTGTTTTTT. The full variable domain, in which reference TRBV2 and TRBJ2-2 provide the parts outside the CDR3, is EPEVTQTPSHQVTQMGQEVILRCVPISNHLYFYWYRQILGQKVEFLVSFYNNEISEKSEIFDDQFSVERPDGSNFTLKIRSTKLEDSAMYFCASSDYGREKSGELFFGEGSRLTVL.